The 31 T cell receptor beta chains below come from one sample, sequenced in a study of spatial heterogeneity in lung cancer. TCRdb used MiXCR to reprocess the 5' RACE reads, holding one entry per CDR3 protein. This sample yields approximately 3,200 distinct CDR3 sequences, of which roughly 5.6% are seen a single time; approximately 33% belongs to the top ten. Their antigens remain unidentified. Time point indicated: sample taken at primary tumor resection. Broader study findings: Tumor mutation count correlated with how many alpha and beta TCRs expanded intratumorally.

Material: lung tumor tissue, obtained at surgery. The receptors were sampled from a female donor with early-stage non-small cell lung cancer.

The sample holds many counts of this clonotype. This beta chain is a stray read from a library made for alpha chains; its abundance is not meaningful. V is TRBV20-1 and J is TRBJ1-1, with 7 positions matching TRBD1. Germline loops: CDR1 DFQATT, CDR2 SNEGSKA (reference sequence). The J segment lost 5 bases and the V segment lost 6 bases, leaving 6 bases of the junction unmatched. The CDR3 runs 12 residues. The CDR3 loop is CSAQGEYTEAFF. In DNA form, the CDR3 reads TGCAGTGCGCAGGGGGAGTATACTGAAGCTTTCTTT.

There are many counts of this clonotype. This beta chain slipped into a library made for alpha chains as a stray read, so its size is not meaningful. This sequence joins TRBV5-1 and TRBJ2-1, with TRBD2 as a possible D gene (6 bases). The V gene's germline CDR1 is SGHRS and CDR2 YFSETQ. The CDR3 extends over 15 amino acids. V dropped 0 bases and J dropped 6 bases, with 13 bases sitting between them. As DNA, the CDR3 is TGCGCCAGCAGCTTGGAATCGGGGGAGTCCAATGAGCAGTTCTTC. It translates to CASSLESGESNEQFF.

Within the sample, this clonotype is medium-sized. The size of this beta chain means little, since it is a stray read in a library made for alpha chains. CDR3 amino acids: CASSRMGPSEETQYF. DNA for the CDR3: TGTGCCAGCAGCCGAATGGGTCCTAGCGAAGAGACCCAGTACTTC. The chain couples TRBV5-4 to TRBJ2-5; D is perhaps TRBD2 (6 bases). This CDR3 region has 15 residues. In germline, CDR1 is SGHNT, CDR2 YYREEE (reference sequence). Trimming removed 4 bases from V and 3 bases from J, with 16 bases in between. Using reference TRBV5-4 and TRBJ2-5 for the parts outside the CDR3, the full variable domain is ETGVTQSPTHLIKTRGQQVTLRCSSQSGHNTVSWYQQALGQGPQFIFQYYREEENGRGNFPPRFSGLQFPNYSSELNVNALELDDSALYLCASSRMGPSEETQYFGPGTRLLVL.

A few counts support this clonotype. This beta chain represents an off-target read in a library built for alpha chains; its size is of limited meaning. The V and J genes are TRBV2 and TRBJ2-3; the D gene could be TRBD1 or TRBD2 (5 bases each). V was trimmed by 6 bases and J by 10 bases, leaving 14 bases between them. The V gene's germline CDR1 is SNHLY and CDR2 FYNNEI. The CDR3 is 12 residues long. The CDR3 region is CASRGVGIAQYF. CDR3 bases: TGTGCCAGCAGGGGGGTTGGCATAGCGCAGTATTTT.

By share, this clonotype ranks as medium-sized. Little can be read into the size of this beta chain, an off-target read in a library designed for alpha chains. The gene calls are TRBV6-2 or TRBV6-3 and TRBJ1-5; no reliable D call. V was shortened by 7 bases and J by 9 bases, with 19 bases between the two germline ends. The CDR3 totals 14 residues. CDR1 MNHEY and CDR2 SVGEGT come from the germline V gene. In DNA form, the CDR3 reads TGTGCCAGCAACCCCGGCCGCGACGTTCTGCCCCAGCATTTT. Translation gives CASNPGRDVLPQHF.

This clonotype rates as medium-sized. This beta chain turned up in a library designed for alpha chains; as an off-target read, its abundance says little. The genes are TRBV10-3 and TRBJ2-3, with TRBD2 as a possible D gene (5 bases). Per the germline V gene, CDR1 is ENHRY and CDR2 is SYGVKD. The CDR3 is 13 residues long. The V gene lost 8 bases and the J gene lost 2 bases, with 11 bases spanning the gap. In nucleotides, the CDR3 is TGTGCCATCGGTCGGGGTTCCACAGATACGCAGTATTTT. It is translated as CAIGRGSTDTQYF.

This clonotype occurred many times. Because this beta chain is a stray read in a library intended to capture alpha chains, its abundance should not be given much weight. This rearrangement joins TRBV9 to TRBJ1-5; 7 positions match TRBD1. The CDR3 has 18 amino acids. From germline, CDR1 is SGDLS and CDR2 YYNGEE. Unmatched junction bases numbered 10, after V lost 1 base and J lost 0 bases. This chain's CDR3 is CASSVNTGARYSNQPQHF. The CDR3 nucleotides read TGTGCCAGCAGCGTAAACACAGGGGCCCGCTATAGCAATCAGCCCCAGCATTTT.

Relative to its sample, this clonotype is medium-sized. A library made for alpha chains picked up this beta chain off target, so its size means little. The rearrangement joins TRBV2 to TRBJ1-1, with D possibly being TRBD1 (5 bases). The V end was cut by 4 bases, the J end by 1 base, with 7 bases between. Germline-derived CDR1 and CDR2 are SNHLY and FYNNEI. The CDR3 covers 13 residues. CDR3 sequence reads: CASSGGWNTEAFF. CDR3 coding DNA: TGTGCCAGCAGTGGGGGGTGGAACACTGAAGCTTTCTTT.

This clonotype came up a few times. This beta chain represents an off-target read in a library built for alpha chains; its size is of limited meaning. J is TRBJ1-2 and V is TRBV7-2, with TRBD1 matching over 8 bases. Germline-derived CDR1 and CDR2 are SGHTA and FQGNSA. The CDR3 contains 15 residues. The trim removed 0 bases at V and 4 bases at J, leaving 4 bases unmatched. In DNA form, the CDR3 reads TGTGCCAGCAGCTTAGCGCAGGGGGCGGGCTATGGCTACACCTTC. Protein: CASSLAQGAGYGYTF.

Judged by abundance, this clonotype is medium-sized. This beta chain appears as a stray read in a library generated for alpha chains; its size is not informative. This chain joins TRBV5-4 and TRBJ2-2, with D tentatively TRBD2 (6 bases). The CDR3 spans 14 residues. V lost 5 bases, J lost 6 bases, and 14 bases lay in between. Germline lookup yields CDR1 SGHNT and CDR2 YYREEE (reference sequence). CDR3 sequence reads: CASSPPREAGELFF. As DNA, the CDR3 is TGTGCCAGCAGTCCTCCTAGGGAGGCCGGGGAGCTGTTTTTT. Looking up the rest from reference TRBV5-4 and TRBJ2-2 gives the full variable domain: ETGVTQSPTHLIKTRGQQVTLRCSSQSGHNTVSWYQQALGQGPQFIFQYYREEENGRGNFPPRFSGLQFPNYSSELNVNALELDDSALYLCASSPPREAGELFFGEGSRLTVL.

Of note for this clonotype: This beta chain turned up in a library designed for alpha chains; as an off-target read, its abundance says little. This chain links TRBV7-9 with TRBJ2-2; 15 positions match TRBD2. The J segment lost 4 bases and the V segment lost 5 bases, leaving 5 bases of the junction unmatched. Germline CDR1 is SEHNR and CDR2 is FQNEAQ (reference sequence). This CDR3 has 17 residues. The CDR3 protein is CASSPGTSGRSTGELFF. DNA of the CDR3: TGTGCCAGCAGCCCGGGGACTAGCGGGAGGTCCACCGGGGAGCTGTTTTTT.

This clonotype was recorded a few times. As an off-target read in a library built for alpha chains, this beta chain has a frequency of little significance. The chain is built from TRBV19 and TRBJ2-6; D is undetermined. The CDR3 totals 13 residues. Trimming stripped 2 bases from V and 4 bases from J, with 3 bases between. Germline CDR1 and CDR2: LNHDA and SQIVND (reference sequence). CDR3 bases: TGTGCCAGTAGTATAACAGGGGCCAACGTCCTGACTTTC. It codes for CASSITGANVLTF.

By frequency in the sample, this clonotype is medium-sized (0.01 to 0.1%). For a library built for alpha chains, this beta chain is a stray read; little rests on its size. The CDR3 loop is CASSFWTGGAKNIQYF. The CDR3 nucleotides read TGTGCCAGCAGTTTCTGGACAGGAGGGGCCAAAAACATTCAGTACTTC. This chain links TRBV28 with TRBJ2-4; D is perhaps TRBD1 (7 bases). Per the germline V gene, CDR1 is MDHEN and CDR2 is SYDVKM. The CDR3 extends over 16 amino acids. Deletions cut 3 bases from V and 1 base from J, with 13 bases between. The full variable domain, its missing parts supplied by reference TRBV28 and TRBJ2-4, is DVKVTQSSRYLVKRTGEKVFLECVQDMDHENMFWYRQDPGLGLRLIYFSYDVKMKEKGDIPEGYSVSREKKERFSLILESASTNQTSMYLCASSFWTGGAKNIQYFGAGTRLSVL.

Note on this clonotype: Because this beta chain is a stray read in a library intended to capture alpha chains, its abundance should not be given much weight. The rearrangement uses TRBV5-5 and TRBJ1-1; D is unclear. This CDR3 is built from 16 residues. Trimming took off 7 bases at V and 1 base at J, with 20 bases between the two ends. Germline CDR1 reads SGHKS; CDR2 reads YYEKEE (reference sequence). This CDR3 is CASSPPGGGRNTEAFF. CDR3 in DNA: TGTGCCAGCTCACCACCCGGCGGTGGCAGGAACACTGAAGCTTTCTTT.

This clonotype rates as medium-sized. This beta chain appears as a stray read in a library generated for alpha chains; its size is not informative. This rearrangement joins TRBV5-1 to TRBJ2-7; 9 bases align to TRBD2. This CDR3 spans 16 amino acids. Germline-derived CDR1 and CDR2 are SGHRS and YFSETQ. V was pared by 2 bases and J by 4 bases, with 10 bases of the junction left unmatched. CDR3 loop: CASSLYVLAGNYEQYF. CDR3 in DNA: TGCGCCAGCAGCTTATATGTGCTAGCGGGAAATTACGAGCAGTACTTC.

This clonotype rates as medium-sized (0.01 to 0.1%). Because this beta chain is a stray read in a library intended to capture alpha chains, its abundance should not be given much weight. The CDR3 loop reads CAGQGSVGPRGELFF. CDR3 DNA sequence: TGTGCCGGGCAGGGTTCGGTTGGCCCCCGCGGGGAGCTGTTTTTT. This chain connects TRBV2 to TRBJ2-2, with D possibly being TRBD1 (5 bases). Trimming left V 11 bases short and J 7 bases short, with 23 bases between. Germline lookup yields CDR1 SNHLY and CDR2 FYNNEI. CDR3 length equals 15 residues.

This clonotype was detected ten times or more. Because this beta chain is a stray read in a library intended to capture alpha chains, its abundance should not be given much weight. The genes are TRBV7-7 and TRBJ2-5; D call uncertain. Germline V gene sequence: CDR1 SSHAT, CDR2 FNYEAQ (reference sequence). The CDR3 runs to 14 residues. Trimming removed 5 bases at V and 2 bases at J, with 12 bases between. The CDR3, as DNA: TGTGCCAGCAGCGCGGCCGGGTGGCAAGAGACCCAGTACTTC. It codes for CASSAAGWQETQYF.

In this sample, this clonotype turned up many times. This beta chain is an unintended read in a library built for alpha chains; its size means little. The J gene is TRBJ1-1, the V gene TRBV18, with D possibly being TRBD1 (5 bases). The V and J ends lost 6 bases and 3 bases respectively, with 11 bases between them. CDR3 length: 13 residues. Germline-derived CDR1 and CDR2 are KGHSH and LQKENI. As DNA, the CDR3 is TGTGCCAGCTCTCCTGGGACTTACACTGAAGCTTTCTTT. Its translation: CASSPGTYTEAFF.

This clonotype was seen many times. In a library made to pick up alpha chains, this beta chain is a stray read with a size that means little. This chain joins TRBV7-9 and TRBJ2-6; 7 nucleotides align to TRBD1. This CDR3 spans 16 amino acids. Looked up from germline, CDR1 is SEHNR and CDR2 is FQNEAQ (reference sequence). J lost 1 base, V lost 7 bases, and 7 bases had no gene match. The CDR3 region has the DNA TGTGCCAGCAAGGGGGCCCCCGGGTCTGGGGCCAACGTCCTGACTTTC. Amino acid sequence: CASKGAPGSGANVLTF.

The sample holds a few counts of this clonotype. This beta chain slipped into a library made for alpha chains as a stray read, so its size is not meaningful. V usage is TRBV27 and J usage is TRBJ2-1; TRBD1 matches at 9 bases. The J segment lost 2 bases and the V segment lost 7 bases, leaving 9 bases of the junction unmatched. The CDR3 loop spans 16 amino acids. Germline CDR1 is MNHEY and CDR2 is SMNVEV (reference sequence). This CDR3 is CASIKLGQGTYNEQFF. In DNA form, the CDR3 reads TGTGCCAGCATAAAGTTGGGACAGGGCACCTACAATGAGCAGTTCTTC.

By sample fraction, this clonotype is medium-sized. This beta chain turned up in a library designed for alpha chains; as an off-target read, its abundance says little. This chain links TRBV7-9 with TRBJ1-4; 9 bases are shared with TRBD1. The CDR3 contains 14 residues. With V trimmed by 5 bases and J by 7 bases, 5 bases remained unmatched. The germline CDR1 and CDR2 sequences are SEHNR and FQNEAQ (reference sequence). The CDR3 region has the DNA TGTGCCAGCAGCACCGGACAGGGGCGTGAAAAACTGTTTTTT. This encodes CASSTGQGREKLFF.

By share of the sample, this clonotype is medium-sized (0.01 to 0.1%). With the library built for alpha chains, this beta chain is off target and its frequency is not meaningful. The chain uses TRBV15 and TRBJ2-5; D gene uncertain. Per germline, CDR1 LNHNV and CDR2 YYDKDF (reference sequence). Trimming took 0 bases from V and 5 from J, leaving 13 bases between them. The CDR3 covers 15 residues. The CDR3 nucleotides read TGTGCCACCAGCAGAGAGAAGGGCGAAGCGGAGACCCAGTACTTC. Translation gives CATSREKGEAETQYF.

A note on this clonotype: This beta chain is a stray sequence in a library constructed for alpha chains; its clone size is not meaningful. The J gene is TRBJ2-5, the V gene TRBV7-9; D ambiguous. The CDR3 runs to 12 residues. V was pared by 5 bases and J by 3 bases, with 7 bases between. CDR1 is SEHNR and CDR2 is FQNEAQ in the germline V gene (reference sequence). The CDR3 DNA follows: TGTGCCAGCAGCCCCGTAGAAGAGACCCAGTACTTC. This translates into CASSPVEETQYF.

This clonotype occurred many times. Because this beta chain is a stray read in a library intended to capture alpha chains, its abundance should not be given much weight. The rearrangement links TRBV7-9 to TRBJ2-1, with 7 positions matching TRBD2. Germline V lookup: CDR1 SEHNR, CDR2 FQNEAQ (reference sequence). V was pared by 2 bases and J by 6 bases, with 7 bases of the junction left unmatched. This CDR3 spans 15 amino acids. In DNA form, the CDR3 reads TGTGCCAGCAGCTTAAGCGGGGCCCCCCTCAATGAGCAGTTCTTC. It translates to CASSLSGAPLNEQFF.

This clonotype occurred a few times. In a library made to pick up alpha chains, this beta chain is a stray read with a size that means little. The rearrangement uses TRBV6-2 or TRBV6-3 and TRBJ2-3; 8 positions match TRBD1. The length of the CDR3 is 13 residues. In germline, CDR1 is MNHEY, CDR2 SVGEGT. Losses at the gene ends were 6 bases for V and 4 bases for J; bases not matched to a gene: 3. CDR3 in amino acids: CASRGQVADTQYF. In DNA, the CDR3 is TGTGCCAGCAGGGGACAGGTGGCAGATACGCAGTATTTT.

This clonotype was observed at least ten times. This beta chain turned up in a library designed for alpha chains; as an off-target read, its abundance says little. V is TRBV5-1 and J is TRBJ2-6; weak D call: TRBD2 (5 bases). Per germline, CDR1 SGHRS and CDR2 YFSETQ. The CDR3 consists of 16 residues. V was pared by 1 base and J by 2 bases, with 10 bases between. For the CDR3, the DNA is TGCGCCAGCAGCTTGAAGGGAGAGGCTGGGGCCAACGTCCTGACTTTC. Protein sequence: CASSLKGEAGANVLTF.

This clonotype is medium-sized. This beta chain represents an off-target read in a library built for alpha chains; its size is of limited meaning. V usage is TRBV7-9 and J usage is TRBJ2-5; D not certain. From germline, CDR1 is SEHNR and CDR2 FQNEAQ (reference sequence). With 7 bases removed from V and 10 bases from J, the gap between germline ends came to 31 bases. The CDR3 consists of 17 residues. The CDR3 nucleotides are TGTGCCAGCACCTTGTTCAGGTCCGATACCCTCGGATTGGACCAGTACTTC. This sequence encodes CASTLFRSDTLGLDQYF.

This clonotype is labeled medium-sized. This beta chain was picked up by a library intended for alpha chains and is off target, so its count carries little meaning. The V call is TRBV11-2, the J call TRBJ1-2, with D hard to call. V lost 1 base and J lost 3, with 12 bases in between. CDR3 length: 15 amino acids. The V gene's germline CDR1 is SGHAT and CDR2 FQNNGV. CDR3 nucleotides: TGTGCCAGCAGCTTAGGCCATTCGGGAGACTATGGCTACACCTTC. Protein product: CASSLGHSGDYGYTF.

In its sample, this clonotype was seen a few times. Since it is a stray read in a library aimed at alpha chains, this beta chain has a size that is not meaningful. The CDR3 DNA follows: TGCGCCAGCAGCTTGTGGGGTGTGGGGAATCCCCCAAATGAAAAACTGTTTTTT. It specifies CASSLWGVGNPPNEKLFF. V gene TRBV5-1 combines with J gene TRBJ1-4; D is unresolved. The CDR3 extends over 18 amino acids. Trimming took off 1 base at V and 5 bases at J, with 21 bases between the two ends. Germline loops: CDR1 SGHRS, CDR2 YFSETQ.

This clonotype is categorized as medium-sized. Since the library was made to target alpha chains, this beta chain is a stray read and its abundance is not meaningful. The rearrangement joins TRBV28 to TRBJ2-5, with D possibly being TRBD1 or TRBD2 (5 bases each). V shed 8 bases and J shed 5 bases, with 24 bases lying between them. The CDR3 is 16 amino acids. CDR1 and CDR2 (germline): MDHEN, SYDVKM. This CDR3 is CASPPRGAGNKETQYF. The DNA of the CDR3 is TGTGCCAGCCCCCCGAGAGGGGCAGGGAATAAGGAGACCCAGTACTTC.

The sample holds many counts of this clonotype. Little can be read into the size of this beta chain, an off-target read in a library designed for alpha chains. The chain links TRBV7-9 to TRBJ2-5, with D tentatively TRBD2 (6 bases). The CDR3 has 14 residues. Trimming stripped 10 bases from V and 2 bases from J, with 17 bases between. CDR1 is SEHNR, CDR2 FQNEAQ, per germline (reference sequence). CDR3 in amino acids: CAIPRGTGQETQYF. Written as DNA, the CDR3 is TGTGCCATACCCCGGGGGACGGGGCAAGAGACCCAGTACTTC.